Following are 23 T cell receptor beta chains from one sample sequenced in a study of cytomegalovirus exposure and HLA in healthy donors. The PCR had 60 Vbeta and 13 Jbeta primers. Measured with immunoSEQ multiplex PCR; TCRdb has only the in-frame clones, and not every one. The sample consists of roughly 180,000 clones, around 80% of them appearing once. The material sequenced was PBMCs. Receptors originate from a girl aged 5-17 years in good health and CMV-seropositive.

The gene calls are TRBV7-8 and TRBJ2-1; 11 bases map to TRBD2. Germline CDR1 SGHVS, CDR2 FQNEAQ. V was clipped by 5 bases and J by 5 bases; unmatched bases: 5. The CDR3 contains 15 residues. The CDR3 region is CASSPPGLADNEQFF. As DNA, the CDR3 is TGTGCCAGCAGCCCTCCGGGACTAGCGGACAATGAGCAGTTCTTC.

The rearrangement uses TRBV5-4 and TRBJ2-7; TRBD2 matches 7 bases. CDR3 size: 13 residues. Germline V gene data show CDR1 as SGHNT and CDR2 as YYREEE (reference sequence). The J segment lost 3 bases and the V segment lost 4 bases, leaving 4 bases of the junction unmatched. CDR3 DNA sequence: TGTGCCAGCAGCCGGGCTAGCGGCTACGAGCAGTACTTC. Translating it yields CASSRASGYEQYF.

This chain's CDR3 is CASSSPTRYEQYF. As DNA, the CDR3 is TGTGCCAGCAGTTCACCCACTAGATACGAGCAGTACTTC. This rearrangement joins TRBV11-2 to TRBJ2-7; tentatively, D is TRBD2 (5 bases). The germline CDR1 and CDR2 sequences are SGHAT and FQNNGV. There are 13 residues in the CDR3. The V end was cut by 6 bases, the J end by 4 bases, with 13 bases between.

The genes are TRBV6-4 and TRBJ2-1; TRBD2 agrees at 7 bases. CDR1 is MRHNA and CDR2 is SNTAGT in the germline V gene. V was pared by 3 bases and J by 7 bases, with 6 bases of the junction left unmatched. The CDR3 length is 14 residues. The CDR3 region has the DNA TGTGCCAGCAGTGATGGTAGGGAGGGTAATGAGCAGTTCTTC. As protein: CASSDGREGNEQFF.

This clone was seen just once. The chain combines TRBV2 with TRBJ1-2; the D gene is possibly TRBD1 (5 bases). The CDR3 covers 15 residues. Trimming took 0 bases from V and 10 from J, leaving 18 bases between them. Germline-derived CDR1 and CDR2 are SNHLY and FYNNEI. CDR3 region: CASSEASLTAGPYTF. The CDR3 nucleotides are TGTGCCAGCAGTGAAGCGTCCCTTACAGCGGGACCCTACACCTTC.

The chain carries TRBV5-4 and TRBJ1-1, with a possible D match to TRBD1 (5 bases). V lost 0 bases to trimming and J lost 5 bases, with 14 bases between them. The CDR3 consists of 15 residues. Germline lookup yields CDR1 SGHNT and CDR2 YYREEE (reference sequence). Here the CDR3 DNA reads TGTGCCAGCAGCTTGGCTGGGGGACTCGGAACTGAAGCTTTCTTT. Protein sequence: CASSLAGGLGTEAFF.

This clone was found once. The rearrangement links TRBV10-2 to TRBJ2-1; 12 positions agree with TRBD2. Trimming at V came to 6 bases and at J to 6 bases, leaving 3 bases not matched to a gene. The CDR3 length is 14 residues. Germline CDR1 WSHSY, CDR2 SAAADI. CDR3 sequence reads: CASRTSGSGNEQFF. The CDR3 DNA follows: TGCGCCAGCAGGACTAGCGGGAGTGGCAATGAGCAGTTCTTC.

CDR3 nucleotide sequence: TGTGCCAGCAGCTTCCCCCTCGCTAGCGGAACCTACGAGCAGTACTTC. Translated: CASSFPLASGTYEQYF. The chain carries TRBV7-8 and TRBJ2-7; 7 positions agree with TRBD2. CDR3 length: 16 amino acids. The V gene's germline CDR1 is SGHVS and CDR2 FQNEAQ. Trimming removed 3 bases from V and 2 bases from J; junction bases left unmatched: 10.

V gene TRBV5-6 combines with J gene TRBJ2-7, with a possible D match to TRBD2 (5 bases). CDR1 and CDR2 (germline): SGHDT, YYEEEE. This CDR3 region has 16 residues. Trimming cost V 0 bases and J 0 bases, with 13 bases left between them. The DNA for the CDR3 is TGTGCCAGCAGCTTGGACGGCGGGCCCAGCTCCTACGAGCAGTACTTC. Encoded protein: CASSLDGGPSSYEQYF.

The J gene is TRBJ2-1, the V gene TRBV15; possibly TRBD2 for D (6 bases). The CDR3 is 16 amino acids. V was cut by 3 bases and J by 1 base, with 13 bases left in between. Germline V gene sequence: CDR1 LNHNV, CDR2 YYDKDF (reference sequence). CDR3 region: CATSSYRDLSYNEQFF. CDR3 coding DNA: TGTGCCACCAGCAGCTACCGGGACTTATCCTACAATGAGCAGTTCTTC.

V gene TRBV7-9 combines with J gene TRBJ2-3; 7 bases line up with TRBD1. The CDR3 runs to 16 residues. With 4 bases clipped from V and 2 bases from J, the junction kept 9 bases outside the gene matches. The germline CDR1 and CDR2 sequences are SEHNR and FQNEAQ (reference sequence). This CDR3 reads CASSSGTVSFTDTQYF. The CDR3 nucleotides read TGTGCCAGCAGCTCCGGGACAGTCTCCTTCACAGATACGCAGTATTTT.

V and J are TRBV15 and TRBJ2-3; 9 bases are a match to TRBD2. Germline V gene data show CDR1 as LNHNV and CDR2 as YYDKDF (reference sequence). The CDR3 runs to 16 residues. V lost 5 bases, J lost 2 bases, and 8 bases stayed unmatched. CDR3 in amino acids: CATSLRLAEFTDTQYF. CDR3 DNA: TGTGCCACCAGCTTACGACTAGCGGAGTTCACAGATACGCAGTATTTT.

This sequence joins TRBV30 and TRBJ2-3; 8 nucleotides line up with TRBD2. CDR1 and CDR2 (germline): GTSNPN, SVGIG (reference sequence). There are 14 residues in the CDR3. The V and J ends lost 4 bases and 2 bases, in that order; junction bases with no gene match: 5. CDR3 sequence (DNA): TGTGCCTGGACCTTAGCGGGATCCACAGATACGCAGTATTTT. The encoded protein is CAWTLAGSTDTQYF.

The chain has TRBV19 and TRBJ1-5; D gene unclear. V lost 5 bases, J lost 7 bases, and 12 bases lay in between. CDR1 and CDR2 (germline): LNHDA, SQIVND (reference sequence). This CDR3 has 13 residues. The CDR3 protein is CASSFPAGQPQHF. In DNA, the CDR3 is TGTGCCAGTAGTTTCCCCGCGGGGCAGCCCCAGCATTTT.

The J gene is TRBJ1-1, the V gene TRBV19, with D tentatively TRBD1 (6 bases). There are 14 residues in the CDR3. V lost 7 bases to trimming and J lost 1 base, with 13 bases between them. Germline-derived CDR1 and CDR2 are LNHDA and SQIVND (reference sequence). The CDR3 sequence is CASIRAGANTEAFF. As DNA, the CDR3 is TGTGCCAGTATTAGGGCAGGGGCGAACACTGAAGCTTTCTTT.

This CDR3 is CASSSSYNEQYF. DNA of the CDR3: TGCGCCAGCAGCTCTAGCTACAACGAGCAGTACTTC. The rearrangement uses TRBV5-1 and TRBJ2-7; D might be TRBD2 (5 bases). The V end lost 3 bases, the J end lost 5 bases, and 9 bases lay between the germline ends. CDR3 size: 12 residues. The V gene's germline CDR1 is SGHRS and CDR2 YFSETQ.

The chain couples TRBV28 to TRBJ2-1; 10 positions agree with TRBD2. Germline V gene sequence: CDR1 MDHEN, CDR2 SYDVKM. The trim removed 6 bases at V and 0 bases at J, leaving 11 bases unmatched. The CDR3 extends over 18 amino acids. The CDR3 reads CASRAGGSGGSSYNEQFF. The CDR3, as DNA: TGTGCCAGCAGGGCCGGGGGTAGCGGGGGGAGCTCCTACAATGAGCAGTTCTTC.

The V gene is TRBV29-1, the J gene TRBJ2-6; a possible D gene is TRBD1 (6 bases). The CDR3 extends over 16 amino acids. Germline CDR1 reads SQVTM; CDR2 reads ANQGSEA. The V end lost 0 bases, the J end lost 0 bases, and 9 bases lay between the germline ends. CDR3 nucleotide sequence: TGCAGCGTTGAAGAAAGAGGGGGCTCTGGGGCCAACGTCCTGACTTTC. Encoded protein: CSVEERGGSGANVLTF.

The chain is built from TRBV19 and TRBJ1-3; 9 bases align to TRBD1. This CDR3 has 14 amino acids. With V trimmed by 8 bases and J by 2 bases, 4 bases remained unmatched. Germline V gives CDR1 LNHDA, CDR2 SQIVND (reference sequence). The CDR3, as DNA: TGTGCCAGTCGGGACAGGGTAACTGGAAACACCATATATTTT. Protein product: CASRDRVTGNTIYF.

The J gene is TRBJ2-1, the V gene TRBV4-3, with D possibly being TRBD2 (5 bases). The V gene lost 2 bases and the J gene lost 8 bases, with 34 bases spanning the gap. CDR1 LGHNA and CDR2 YSLEER come from the germline V gene. The CDR3 loop spans 21 amino acids. The CDR3 bases are TGCGCCAGCAGCCAAAGGGCAAGAATAGGAGCGGTTCTATCCCTAGCCGATGAGCAGTTCTTC. It encodes CASSQRARIGAVLSLADEQFF.

The chain employs TRBV5-1 and TRBJ1-1; 9 bases agree with TRBD1. CDR1 is SGHRS, CDR2 YFSETQ, per germline. Trimming took 0 bases from V and 5 from J; bases not matched to a gene: 5. This CDR3 region has 15 residues. The CDR3 sequence is CASSLGTGTGTEAFF. The CDR3 DNA sequence: TGCGCCAGCAGCTTGGGGACCGGGACAGGGACTGAAGCTTTCTTT.

CDR3 DNA: TGTGCCAGCACCCCCCCGGGGGAAAGCACAGATACGCAGTATTTT. This sequence encodes CASTPPGESTDTQYF. This sequence joins TRBV9 and TRBJ2-3; tentatively, D is TRBD2 (6 bases). V was trimmed by 6 bases and J by 0 bases, leaving 14 bases between them. The CDR3 extends over 15 amino acids. Germline CDR1 and CDR2: SGDLS and YYNGEE.

This clone was counted only a few times. The V gene is TRBV10-3, the J gene TRBJ2-1; 10 bases agree with TRBD2. Germline lookup yields CDR1 ENHRY and CDR2 SYGVKD. This CDR3 is 18 amino acids long. Germline trimming cut 0 bases from V and 0 bases from J; bases unmatched to any gene: 5. As DNA, the CDR3 is TGTGCCATCAGTGAGTCATTGTCTAGCGGGAGCTCCTACAATGAGCAGTTCTTC. This encodes CAISESLSSGSSYNEQFF.